This T cell receptor beta chain was sequenced for a study of response to subunit inactivated influenza vaccine. The CDR3 extends over 16 amino acids. V lost 3 bases and J lost 1, with 14 bases in between. CDR1 SGHDT and CDR2 YYEEEE come from the germline V gene. A single record per CDR3 protein comes from TCRdb applying MiXCR to the RT-PCR reads. Of around 710,000 distinct CDR3 sequences listed, 14% are singletons. The sequences come from PBMCs from blood, collected around two weeks before vaccination. The chain is built from TRBV5-6 and TRBJ1-5, with a possible D match to TRBD1 (5 bases). This sequence originates from a man aged 50-60 years who received an inactivated influenza vaccine. DNA for the CDR3: TGTGCCAGCAGCTGGGGTGGGGCGCTGAGCAATCAGCCCCAGCATTTT. Its protein product is CASSWGGALSNQPQHF.